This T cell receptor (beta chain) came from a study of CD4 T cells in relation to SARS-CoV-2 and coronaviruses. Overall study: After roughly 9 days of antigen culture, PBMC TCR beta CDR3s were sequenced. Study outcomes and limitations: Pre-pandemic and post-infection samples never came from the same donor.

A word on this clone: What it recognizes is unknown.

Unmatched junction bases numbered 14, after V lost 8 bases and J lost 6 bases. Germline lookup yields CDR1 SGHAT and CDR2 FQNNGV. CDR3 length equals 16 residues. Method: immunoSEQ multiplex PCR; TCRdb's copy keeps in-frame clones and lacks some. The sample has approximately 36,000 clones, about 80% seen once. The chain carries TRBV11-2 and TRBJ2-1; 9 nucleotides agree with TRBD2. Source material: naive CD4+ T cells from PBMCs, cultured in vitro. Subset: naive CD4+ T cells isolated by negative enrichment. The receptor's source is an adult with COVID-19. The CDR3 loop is CASRVSGSSWGNEQFF. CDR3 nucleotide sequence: TGTGCCAGCCGCGTTAGCGGGAGTTCTTGGGGCAATGAGCAGTTCTTC.